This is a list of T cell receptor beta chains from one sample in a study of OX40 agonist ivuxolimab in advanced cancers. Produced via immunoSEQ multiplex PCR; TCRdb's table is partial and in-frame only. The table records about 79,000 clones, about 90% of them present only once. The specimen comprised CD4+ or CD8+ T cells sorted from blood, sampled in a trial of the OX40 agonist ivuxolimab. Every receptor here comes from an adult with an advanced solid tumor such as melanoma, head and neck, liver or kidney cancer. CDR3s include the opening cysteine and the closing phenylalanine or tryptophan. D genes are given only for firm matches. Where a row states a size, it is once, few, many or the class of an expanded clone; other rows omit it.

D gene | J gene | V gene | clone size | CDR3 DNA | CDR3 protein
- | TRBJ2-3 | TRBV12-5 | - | TGTGCTAGTGGCCCGAGGGACTTATACACAGATACGCAGTATTTT | CASGPRDLYTDTQYF
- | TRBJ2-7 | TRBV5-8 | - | TGTGCCAGCAGCTTGGTGGGTTGGAGGCAGTCATCCTACGAGCAGTACTTC | CASSLVGWRQSSYEQYF
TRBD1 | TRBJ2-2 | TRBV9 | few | TGTGCCAGCAGCCCCTCGCCCAGGGGGAGCTCCAAGCTTTACACCGGGGAGCTGTTTTTT | CASSPSPRGSSKLYTGELFF
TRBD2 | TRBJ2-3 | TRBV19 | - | TGTGCCAGTAGTCCGCGACTAGCGGGAGCGGCGGATACGCAGTATTTT | CASSPRLAGAADTQYF
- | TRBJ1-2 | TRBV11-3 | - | TGTGCCAGCAGTTTTACCGGGACAATCTATGGCTACACCTTC | CASSFTGTIYGYTF
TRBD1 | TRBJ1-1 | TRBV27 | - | TGTGCCAGCAGTCGCAGGACAGGCGGGAACACTGAAGCTTTCTTT | CASSRRTGGNTEAFF
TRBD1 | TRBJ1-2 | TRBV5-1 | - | TGCGCCAGCAGCGAGGGACAGCAGTATGGCTACACCTTC | CASSEGQQYGYTF
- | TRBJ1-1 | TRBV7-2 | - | TGTGCCAGCAGCCTCTATAGGGGCACTGAAGCTTTCTTT | CASSLYRGTEAFF
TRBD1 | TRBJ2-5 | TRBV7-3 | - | TGTGCCAGCAGCCCGGGCGGACAGGGGCAAGAGACCCAGTACTTC | CASSPGGQGQETQYF
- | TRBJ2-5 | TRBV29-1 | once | TGCAGCGAAGGGGGAGGCGAGACCCAGTACTTC | CSEGGGETQYF
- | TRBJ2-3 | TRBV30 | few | TGTGCCTGGAAGACGACAGGCACAGATACGCAGTATTTT | CAWKTTGTDTQYF
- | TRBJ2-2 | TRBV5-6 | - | TGTGCCAGCAGCTTGGGCTATGCCGGGAACACCGGGGAGCTGTTTTTT | CASSLGYAGNTGELFF
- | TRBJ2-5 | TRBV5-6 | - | TGTGCCAGCAGCTTTCTCCGGTTGGGAGAGACCCAGTACTTC | CASSFLRLGETQYF
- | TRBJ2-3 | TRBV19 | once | TGTGCCAGTAGTATAGGGGACACCAGCACAGATACGCAGTATTTT | CASSIGDTSTDTQYF
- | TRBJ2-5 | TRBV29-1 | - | TGCAGCGTCAGGGGGCGCGGGGGTGAGACCCAGTACTTC | CSVRGRGGETQYF
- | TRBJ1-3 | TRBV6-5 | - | TGTGCCAGCACCGGGGAGGGGGTCTTTGGAAACACCATATATTTT | CASTGEGVFGNTIYF
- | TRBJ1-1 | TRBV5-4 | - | TGTGCCAGCAACCTCGCCGGGGGAAACACTGAAGCTTTCTTT | CASNLAGGNTEAFF
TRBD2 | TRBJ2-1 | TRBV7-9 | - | TGTGCCAGCAGTCGAGCGCTAGCGGGCTACAATGAGCAGTTCTTC | CASSRALAGYNEQFF
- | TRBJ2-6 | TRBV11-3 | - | TGTGCCAGCAGCTTAGGAGGGCCTGGGGCCAACGTCCTGACTTTC | CASSLGGPGANVLTF
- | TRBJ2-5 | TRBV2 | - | TGTGCCAGCAGGGGAGGGACAATTCGCCAAGAGACCCAGTACTTC | CASRGGTIRQETQYF
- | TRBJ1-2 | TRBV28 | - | TGTGCAGCTTGGCCGCCGGGAGAGGGTTACTATGGCTACACCTTC | CAAWPPGEGYYGYTF
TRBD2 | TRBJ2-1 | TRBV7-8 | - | TGTGCCAGCAGCTTGGCGGGAGGGCTCGCTGAGCAGTTCTTC | CASSLAGGLAEQFF
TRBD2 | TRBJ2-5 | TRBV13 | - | TGTGCCAGCCGACTAGCGGGAGGGACGGAGACCCAGTACTTC | CASRLAGGTETQYF
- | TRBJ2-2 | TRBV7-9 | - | TGTGCCAGCAGCTTAGGCGGCCGGGAGCTGTTTTTT | CASSLGGRELFF
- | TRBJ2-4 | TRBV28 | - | TGTGCCAGCAGACTTCTCGGGGACATTCAGTACTTC | CASRLLGDIQYF
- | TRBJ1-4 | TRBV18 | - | TGTGCCAGCTCACGGGCCGTTGCAACTAATGAAAAACTGTTTTTT | CASSRAVATNEKLFF
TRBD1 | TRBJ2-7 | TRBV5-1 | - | TGCGCCAGCAGCCTGTTAGTGACAGGGGGCTACGAGCAGTACTTC | CASSLLVTGGYEQYF
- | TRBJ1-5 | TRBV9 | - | TGTGCCAGCAGCGTAGGAGTTGGGATAGGTCAGCCCCAGCATTTT | CASSVGVGIGQPQHF
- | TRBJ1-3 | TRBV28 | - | TGTGCCACCGTCCCGCCAGGCTCTGGAAACACCATATATTTT | CATVPPGSGNTIYF
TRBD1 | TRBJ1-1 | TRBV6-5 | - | TGTGCCAGCAGGGTCGACAGGGTGAACACTGAAGCTTTCTTT | CASRVDRVNTEAFF
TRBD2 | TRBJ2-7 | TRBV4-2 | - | TGTGCCAGCAGCCAAGATTACCCTGGAGGCCGCGCGGGAGTCGCCGACGAGCAGTACTTC | CASSQDYPGGRAGVADEQYF
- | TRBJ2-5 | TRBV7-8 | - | TGTGCCAGCAGCCGCCCGCTGGTGGGGCTGGAGACCCAGTACTTC | CASSRPLVGLETQYF
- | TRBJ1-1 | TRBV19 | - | TGTGCCAGTAGTATTAACCCCGACAGCTACACTGAAGCTTTCTTT | CASSINPDSYTEAFF
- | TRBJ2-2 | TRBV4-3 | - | TGCGCCAGCAGCCAAGTGAGTCCGAACACCGGGGAGCTGTTTTTT | CASSQVSPNTGELFF
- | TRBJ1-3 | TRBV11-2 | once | TGTGCCAGCAGAGGGAATTTGGGCAGCTCTGGAAACACCATATATTTT | CASRGNLGSSGNTIYF
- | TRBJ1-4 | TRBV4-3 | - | TGCGCCAGCAGCTTCACAGGGACAACTAATGAAAAACTGTTTTTT | CASSFTGTTNEKLFF
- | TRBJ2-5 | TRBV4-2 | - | TGTGCCAGCAGCCAAGATCCCCCACCGAGCCGAGGGGAGACCCAGTACTTC | CASSQDPPPSRGETQYF
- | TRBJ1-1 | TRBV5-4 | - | TGTGCCAGCAGCTTGGAGGGGCTGAACACTGAAGCTTTCTTT | CASSLEGLNTEAFF
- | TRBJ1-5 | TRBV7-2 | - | TGTGCCAGCAGCTTAATGCAGGGGAGCAATCAGCCCCAGCATTTT | CASSLMQGSNQPQHF
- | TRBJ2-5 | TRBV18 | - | TGTGCCAGCTCACCGATGAAGACCCAGTACTTC | CASSPMKTQYF
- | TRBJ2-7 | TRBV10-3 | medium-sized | TGTGCCATCAGTGAGTCAGAAAGGGACGGCAACTACGAGCAGTACTTC | CAISESERDGNYEQYF
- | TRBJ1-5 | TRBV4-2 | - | TGTGCCAGCAGCCAAGGGCAGGTAGCTAATCAGCCCCAGCATTTT | CASSQGQVANQPQHF
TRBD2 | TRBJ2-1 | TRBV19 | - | TGTGCCAGTAGGAAACCGGGACTAGCGGGGCTCTACAATGAGCAGTTCTTC | CASRKPGLAGLYNEQFF
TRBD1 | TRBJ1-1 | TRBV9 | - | TGTGCCAGCAGCGTTAGGGACAGGGGAGTGGGCACTGAAGCTTTCTTT | CASSVRDRGVGTEAFF
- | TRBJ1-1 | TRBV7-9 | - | TGTGCCAGCAGACTAACAGGGAACACTGAAGCTTTCTTT | CASRLTGNTEAFF
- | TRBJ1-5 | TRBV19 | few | TGTGCCAGTAGTATGGAAAGGGGCCGCGGATCGCCCCAGCATTTT | CASSMERGRGSPQHF
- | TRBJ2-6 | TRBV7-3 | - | TGTGCCAGCAGCGAGGGACGGGCCTCTGGGGCCAACGTCCTGACTTTC | CASSEGRASGANVLTF
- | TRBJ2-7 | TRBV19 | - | TGTGCCAGTAGTATAGAGGAGGGGACCTACGAGCAGTACTTC | CASSIEEGTYEQYF
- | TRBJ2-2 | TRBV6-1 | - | TGTGCCAGCAAATTTAATCGAAACACCGGGGAGCTGTTTTTT | CASKFNRNTGELFF
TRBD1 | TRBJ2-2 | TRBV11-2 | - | TGTGCCAGCAGCTTAGATCGATGGGACAGGACGAACACCGGGGAGCTGTTTTTT | CASSLDRWDRTNTGELFF
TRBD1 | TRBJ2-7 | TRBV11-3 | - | TGTGCCAGCAGCTTAGGTCCCACAGGGGCCGCCTACGAGCAGTACTTC | CASSLGPTGAAYEQYF
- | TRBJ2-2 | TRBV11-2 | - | TGTGCCAGCAGCTTGGGATTGAACACCGGGGAGCTGTTTTTT | CASSLGLNTGELFF
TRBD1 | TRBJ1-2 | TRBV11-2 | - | TGTGCCAGCAGCTTAAGGGGGGGAGGACAGGACTATGGCTACACCTTC | CASSLRGGGQDYGYTF
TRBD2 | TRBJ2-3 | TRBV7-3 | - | TGTGCCAGCAGCTCTCAGCGGGATAGCACAGATACGCAGTATTTT | CASSSQRDSTDTQYF
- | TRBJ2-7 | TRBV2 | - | TGTGCCAGCACCTTGGCGAGAGGGGGCTACGAGCAGTACTTC | CASTLARGGYEQYF